Presented here are 10 T cell receptor beta chains from one specimen sequenced in a study of blood T cell repertoires in COVID-19. Measured with immunoSEQ multiplex PCR; TCRdb has only the in-frame clones, and not every one. The table lists about 100,000 clones, 80% of them singletons. The sample consisted of peripheral blood. These receptor sequences come from a man between 45 and 60 years old who had recovered from COVID-19.

This sequence joins TRBV4-2 and TRBJ2-1; D is unresolved. Trimming cost V 1 base and J 2 bases, with 12 bases left between them. In germline, CDR1 is LGHNA, CDR2 YNFKEQ. The CDR3 covers 16 residues. The CDR3 loop is CASSQGVTTPYNEQFF. The CDR3, as DNA: TGTGCCAGCAGCCAAGGGGTGACAACCCCCTACAATGAGCAGTTCTTC.

The chain has TRBV18 and TRBJ1-3, with 7 bases that match TRBD1. CDR1 and CDR2 from the germline V gene are KGHSH and LQKENI. Trimming cost V 6 bases and J 3 bases; bases outside gene matches: 8. CDR3 length: 15 amino acids. CDR3 DNA: TGTGCCAGCTCTCTACAGGGGAACTTTGGAAACACCATATATTTT. It encodes CASSLQGNFGNTIYF.

The chain joins TRBV7-9 to TRBJ2-1; weak D call: TRBD1 (6 bases). V lost 5 bases and J 2 bases, leaving 13 bases between the germline ends. Germline lookup yields CDR1 SEHNR and CDR2 FQNEAQ (reference sequence). The CDR3 length is 15 residues. The CDR3 region has the DNA TGTGCCAGCAGCACGGAAGGACAGACCTACAATGAGCAGTTCTTC. It specifies CASSTEGQTYNEQFF.

V and J are TRBV19 and TRBJ2-1; 7 positions match TRBD1. Losses at the gene ends were 3 bases for V and 0 bases for J; bases not matched to a gene: 8. The germline CDR1 and CDR2 sequences are LNHDA and SQIVND (reference sequence). This CDR3 contains 17 residues. CDR3 nucleotide sequence: TGTGCCAGTAGTATTAAGGGGACAGTGAGCTCCTACAATGAGCAGTTCTTC. It yields the protein CASSIKGTVSSYNEQFF.

V gene TRBV5-1 combines with J gene TRBJ2-3; no definite D call. There are 13 residues in the CDR3. Per germline, CDR1 SGHRS and CDR2 YFSETQ. V was pared by 0 bases and J by 2 bases, with 4 bases between. CDR3 bases: TGCGCCAGCAGCTTGGACAACACAGATACGCAGTATTTT. Encoded protein: CASSLDNTDTQYF.

This chain links TRBV7-9 with TRBJ2-3, with D unresolved. Deletions cut 1 base from V and 2 bases from J, with 10 bases between. From germline, CDR1 is SEHNR and CDR2 FQNEAQ (reference sequence). The CDR3 contains 15 residues. CDR3 sequence (DNA): TGTGCCAGCAGCTTAGTTACCGGTTACACAGATACGCAGTATTTT. It yields the protein CASSLVTGYTDTQYF.

V and J are TRBV2 and TRBJ2-5; 7 bases line up with TRBD1. This CDR3 is 14 amino acids long. J lost 1 base, V lost 6 bases, and 5 bases had no gene match. The germline V gene has CDR1 SNHLY and CDR2 FYNNEI. The CDR3 region has the DNA TGTGCCAGCAGACCCGGGACAGTCCAAGAGACCCAGTACTTC. This encodes CASRPGTVQETQYF.

V is TRBV4-2 and J is TRBJ2-3; TRBD2 aligns across 7 bases. Germline V CDR1 and CDR2: LGHNA, YNFKEQ. V gave up 0 bases and J gave up 0 bases; unmatched junction bases: 3. CDR3 length equals 16 residues. The CDR3 DNA reads TGTGCCAGCAGCCAAGACCGGGGAGGGAGCACAGATACGCAGTATTTT. Translating gives CASSQDRGGSTDTQYF.

As DNA, the CDR3 is TGTGCCAGCAGCGCGGGACAGAAAGAGACCCAGTACTTC. Translation: CASSAGQKETQYF. V usage is TRBV9 and J usage is TRBJ2-5, with 7 bases aligning to TRBD1. The length of the CDR3 is 13 residues. V lost 3 bases to trimming and J lost 3 bases; unmatched junction nucleotides: 2. Per germline, CDR1 SGDLS and CDR2 YYNGEE.

The rearrangement joins TRBV28 to TRBJ2-1, with 8 positions matching TRBD2. The CDR3 covers 14 residues. Germline lookup yields CDR1 MDHEN and CDR2 SYDVKM. J was trimmed by 3 bases and V by 5 bases; bases with no gene match: 3. The CDR3 DNA is TGTGCCAGCAGTATTAGCGGGAACTACAATGAGCAGTTCTTC. It yields the protein CASSISGNYNEQFF.